Below, 32 T cell receptor beta chains from the same sample are listed, as sequenced in a study of shared clonotypes between healthy human individuals. Selected positively for CCR7 and CD45RO-negative, naive CD8 cells excluded terminally differentiated effector memory CD45RA+ cells. Only in-frame clones appear in the TCRdb table, and some are missing; sequencing was by immunoSEQ multiplex PCR. This table holds under 2,000,000 clones, roughly 95% found once. Sequencing used naive CD8+ T cells sorted from blood. Source of these receptors: a man between 18 and 35 years old in good health.

Here the CDR3 DNA reads TGCGCCAGCAGCTTGTTGCCGGCCGCCGGGGAGCTGTTTTTT. Translated, it gives CASSLLPAAGELFF. The V call is TRBV5-1, the J call TRBJ2-2; D gene unclear. The germline V gene has CDR1 SGHRS and CDR2 YFSETQ. This CDR3 has 14 amino acids. Trimming removed 1 base from V and 6 bases from J, with 10 bases in between.

This chain links TRBV7-9 with TRBJ2-5; 12 nucleotides match TRBD2. This CDR3 comprises 15 residues. V lost 8 bases and J lost 5; bases outside the gene matches: 9. The germline CDR1 and CDR2 sequences are SEHNR and FQNEAQ (reference sequence). The CDR3 DNA is TGTGCCAGCCAACGACTAGCGGGGGATAAGGAGACCCAGTACTTC. Amino acid sequence: CASQRLAGDKETQYF.

The chain uses TRBV7-9 and TRBJ2-7; D may be TRBD1 (5 bases). Germline-derived CDR1 and CDR2 are SEHNR and FQNEAQ (reference sequence). This CDR3 has 15 amino acids. V shed 4 bases and J shed 0 bases, with 13 bases lying between them. The CDR3 loop is CASSSDSWSSYEQYF. The CDR3, as DNA: TGTGCCAGCAGCTCCGACAGTTGGAGCTCCTACGAGCAGTACTTC.

This rearrangement joins TRBV13 to TRBJ2-2; the match to TRBD2 covers 8 bases. Germline V gene lookup returns CDR1 PRHDT and CDR2 FYEKMQ (reference sequence). CDR3 size: 16 residues. The junction had 6 bases not matched to a gene; V was cut back by 3 bases and J by 3 bases. This CDR3 is CASSFATSGYTGELFF. The CDR3 DNA sequence: TGTGCCAGCAGCTTTGCTACTAGCGGATACACCGGGGAGCTGTTTTTT.

The V call is TRBV13, the J call TRBJ2-3, with a weak D call TRBD2 (6 bases). Germline V gene sequence: CDR1 PRHDT, CDR2 FYEKMQ (reference sequence). CDR3 size: 12 residues. The CDR3 DNA sequence: TGTGCGCGCGTCCGGGAGCTAGATACGCAGTATTTT. Translation gives CARVRELDTQYF.

This chain uses TRBV2 with TRBJ2-7, with D tentatively TRBD1 or TRBD2 (5 bases each). The CDR3 consists of 13 residues. Looked up from germline, CDR1 is SNHLY and CDR2 is FYNNEI. Trimming left V 6 bases short and J 2 bases short, with 11 bases between. In nucleotides, the CDR3 is TGTGCCAGCAGGCGAGGGGAGACCTACGAGCAGTACTTC. This codes for CASRRGETYEQYF.

The genes are TRBV7-8 and TRBJ2-7, with a tentative D call TRBD1 (6 bases). The CDR3 loop spans 14 amino acids. Germline V gives CDR1 SGHVS, CDR2 FQNEAQ. V dropped 1 base and J dropped 6 bases, with 13 bases sitting between them. This chain's CDR3 is CASSLGGRGIEQYF. The CDR3 nucleotides read TGTGCCAGCAGCTTAGGGGGCAGGGGTATCGAGCAGTACTTC.

The chain combines TRBV11-2 with TRBJ1-1; TRBD1 is a possible D gene (5 bases). Trimming left V 1 base short and J 4 bases short, with 10 bases between. The germline CDR1 and CDR2 sequences are SGHAT and FQNNGV. The CDR3 sequence is 14 residues long. The CDR3 sequence is CASSLGAGTTEAFF. CDR3 nucleotide sequence: TGTGCCAGCAGCTTAGGGGCCGGGACCACTGAAGCTTTCTTT.

The rearrangement links TRBV29-1 to TRBJ2-1, with D tentatively TRBD2 (6 bases). The germline V and J ends were trimmed by 6 bases and 0 bases, with 12 bases remaining between them. This CDR3 contains 14 residues. Looked up from germline, CDR1 is SQVTM and CDR2 is ANQGSEA. The CDR3: CSVVGSFSYNEQFF. In nucleotides, the CDR3 is TGCAGCGTAGTCGGGAGCTTCTCCTACAATGAGCAGTTCTTC.

J is TRBJ1-5 and V is TRBV15; perhaps TRBD1 as D (5 bases). The germline V gene has CDR1 LNHNV and CDR2 YYDKDF (reference sequence). Trimming took 6 bases from V and 5 from J, leaving 17 bases between them. The CDR3 is 15 residues long. The CDR3 nucleotides are TGTGCCACCAGTCCCGAGCAGGGAGAGTATCAGCCCCAGCATTTT. Residues: CATSPEQGEYQPQHF.

The chain employs TRBV21-1 and TRBJ1-4; the D segment call TRBD1 is taken from the table without a DNA check. TRBV21-1 constitutes a pseudogene. This CDR3 has 14 amino acids. The CDR3 coding sequence is TGTGCCAGCAGCACTAACGACAGGGCTGAAAAACTGTTTTTT. Protein: CASSTNDRAEKLFF.

This chain connects TRBV7-9 to TRBJ2-2; weak D call: TRBD2 (5 bases). Germline CDR1 is SEHNR and CDR2 is FQNEAQ (reference sequence). Trimming shortened V by 1 base and J by 4 bases, and 10 bases separated the two germline ends. CDR3 length: 15 residues. CDR3 loop: CASSLGEIFTGELFF. As DNA, the CDR3 is TGTGCCAGCAGCTTAGGGGAGATTTTCACCGGGGAGCTGTTTTTT.

J is TRBJ1-1 and V is TRBV19; D gene unclear. This CDR3 has 16 residues. Germline CDR1 reads LNHDA; CDR2 reads SQIVND (reference sequence). Trimming shortened V by 3 bases and J by 0 bases, and 14 bases separated the two germline ends. CDR3 DNA: TGTGCCAGTAGTATCCTAGGCGAAGGACTGAACACTGAAGCTTTCTTT. Its translation is CASSILGEGLNTEAFF.

This rearrangement joins TRBV9 to TRBJ1-1; D is possibly TRBD1 (5 bases). V lost 3 bases to trimming and J lost 1 base, with 10 bases between them. The CDR3 has 14 amino acids. Germline V gene sequence: CDR1 SGDLS, CDR2 YYNGEE. The CDR3 loop reads CASSGLQGNTEAFF. CDR3 nucleotides: TGTGCCAGCAGCGGACTCCAGGGGAACACTGAAGCTTTCTTT.

The J gene is TRBJ2-5, the V gene TRBV27; 7 bases map to TRBD2. Germline-derived CDR1 and CDR2 are MNHEY and SMNVEV (reference sequence). This CDR3 contains 14 residues. Trimming removed 4 bases from V and 8 bases from J; junction bases left unmatched: 10. The CDR3 DNA is TGTGCCAGCAGTTACGGGGGGACCTTCTCAACCCAGTACTTC. This translates into CASSYGGTFSTQYF.

A word on this clone: Other DNA sequences within the sample encode an identical CDR3. The gene calls are TRBV11-2 and TRBJ2-7; 11 bases align to TRBD2. J lost 3 bases, V lost 2 bases, and 0 bases had no gene match. CDR1 and CDR2 (germline): SGHAT, FQNNGV. The CDR3 loop spans 14 amino acids. This CDR3 reads CASSLLAGGYEQYF. DNA of the CDR3: TGTGCCAGCAGCTTACTAGCGGGGGGCTACGAGCAGTACTTC.

In DNA form, the CDR3 reads TGTGCCAGCAGCTACTCTAGCGGACAGAACTATGGCTACACCTTC. It encodes CASSYSSGQNYGYTF. The chain links TRBV5-6 to TRBJ1-2, with D perhaps matching TRBD1 (6 bases). CDR1 is SGHDT, CDR2 YYEEEE, per germline. The CDR3 extends over 15 amino acids. V was shortened by 3 bases and J by 2 bases, with 14 bases between the two germline ends.

This clone was found once. The chain combines TRBV30 with TRBJ1-5; D is uncertain. Trimming removed 0 bases from V and 6 bases from J, with 15 bases in between. CDR1 is GTSNPN, CDR2 SVGIG, per germline (reference sequence). The CDR3 runs to 15 residues. The CDR3: CAWSVHPGGPQPQHF. CDR3 bases: TGTGCCTGGAGTGTACACCCAGGAGGGCCTCAGCCCCAGCATTTT.

The rearrangement uses TRBV25-1 and TRBJ1-1, with D unclear. Trimming took off 5 bases at V and 3 bases at J, with 4 bases between the two ends. Germline CDR1 and CDR2: MGHDK and SYGVNS. CDR3 length equals 11 residues. CDR3 coding DNA: TGTGCCAGCAGTATTTACACTGAAGCTTTCTTT. Encoded protein: CASSIYTEAFF.

About this clone: Other nucleotide sequences in the sample specify the same CDR3. The genes are TRBV5-6 and TRBJ2-7; 10 bases fit TRBD2. Trimming removed 4 bases from V and 2 bases from J; junction bases left unmatched: 3. The germline gives CDR1 SGHDT, CDR2 YYEEEE. This CDR3 is built from 14 residues. The CDR3 nucleotides are TGTGCCAGCAGCGTCGGACTAGCGGCCTACGAGCAGTACTTC. It codes for CASSVGLAAYEQYF.

This chain joins TRBV7-9 and TRBJ1-5; 8 bases fit TRBD1. Germline V lookup: CDR1 SEHNR, CDR2 FQNEAQ (reference sequence). The CDR3 consists of 16 residues. V shed 5 bases, J shed 1 base, and the junction held 7 bases outside the gene matches. CDR3: CASSTETGGSNQPQHF. Here the CDR3 DNA reads TGTGCCAGCAGCACGGAAACAGGGGGAAGCAATCAGCCCCAGCATTTT.

CDR3 DNA: TGCAGCGCTAAAGGGAGTGACTACTCCTACGAGCAGTACTTC. It codes for CSAKGSDYSYEQYF. The chain couples TRBV29-1 to TRBJ2-7; a weak D match, TRBD2 (5 bases). Trimming cost V 7 bases and J 0 bases, with 16 bases left between them. The CDR3 sequence is 14 residues long. Germline V gene data show CDR1 as SQVTM and CDR2 as ANQGSEA.

V and J are TRBV13 and TRBJ2-5; weak D call: TRBD2 (5 bases). V was cut by 5 bases and J by 3 bases, with 22 bases left in between. The germline V gene has CDR1 PRHDT and CDR2 FYEKMQ (reference sequence). There are 17 residues in the CDR3. CDR3 bases: TGTGCCAGCAGCGCAGCCTGGGCCTCCCCGGGGAAAGAGACCCAGTACTTC. As protein: CASSAAWASPGKETQYF.

The J gene is TRBJ2-2, the V gene TRBV28; TRBD2 aligns across 7 bases. V shed 2 bases, J shed 7 bases, and the junction held 7 bases outside the gene matches. The length of the CDR3 is 15 residues. The germline V gene has CDR1 MDHEN and CDR2 SYDVKM. CDR3 bases: TGTGCCAGCAGTTTAGGGGCGGGGGATCTCGGGGAGCTGTTTTTT. It is translated as CASSLGAGDLGELFF.

The chain joins TRBV13 to TRBJ2-7; D could derive from TRBD1 or TRBD2 (6 bases each). CDR3 size: 15 residues. Trimming took off 5 bases at V and 5 bases at J, with 19 bases between the two ends. Per the germline V gene, CDR1 is PRHDT and CDR2 is FYEKMQ (reference sequence). The CDR3 coding sequence is TGTGCCAGCAGCACAACCGCACAGGGAGGCCACGAGCAGTACTTC. Protein sequence: CASSTTAQGGHEQYF.

This chain links TRBV27 with TRBJ2-7; 14 positions match TRBD2. There are 17 residues in the CDR3. CDR1 is MNHEY and CDR2 is SMNVEV in the germline V gene (reference sequence). V shed 0 bases and J 5 bases; nucleotides not matched to a gene: 6. The CDR3 here is CASSLSGTSGRTHEQYF. In DNA, the CDR3 is TGTGCCAGCAGTTTATCGGGGACTAGCGGGAGAACCCACGAGCAGTACTTC.

This chain joins TRBV6-6 and TRBJ2-3; D might be TRBD1 or TRBD2, each matching 5 bases. This CDR3 contains 12 residues. The germline V and J ends were trimmed by 6 bases and 2 bases, with 6 bases remaining between them. Germline CDR1 is MNHNY and CDR2 is SVGAGI (reference sequence). The CDR3 reads CASRGTTDTQYF. In nucleotides, the CDR3 is TGTGCCAGCAGGGGGACCACAGATACGCAGTATTTT.

The chain recombines TRBV6-5 with TRBJ2-1, with 9 positions matching TRBD2. Germline assignment: CDR1 MNHEY and CDR2 SVGAGI. J lost 8 bases, V lost 2 bases, and 4 bases had no gene match. The CDR3 extends over 14 amino acids. The DNA of the CDR3 is TGTGCCAGCAGTTACGCGGGAGGGGTAGATGAGCAGTTCTTC. It is translated as CASSYAGGVDEQFF.

This clone has just one count. The CDR3 DNA sequence: TGTGCCACCAGCCCCGAACCCAGACTAGCGGGAGTGGACTACGAGCAGTACTTC. Translating it yields CATSPEPRLAGVDYEQYF. This chain connects TRBV15 to TRBJ2-7; 12 nucleotides match TRBD2. The CDR3 has 18 amino acids. Germline V gene lookup returns CDR1 LNHNV and CDR2 YYDKDF (reference sequence). Trimming took 5 bases from V and 3 from J; bases not matched to a gene: 14.

The V and J genes are TRBV7-8 and TRBJ1-5; 7 bases fit TRBD1. Unmatched junction bases numbered 7, after V lost 2 bases and J lost 6 bases. Germline V gene sequence: CDR1 SGHVS, CDR2 FQNEAQ. The length of the CDR3 is 15 residues. CDR3 protein: CASSLLDRAAQPQHF. CDR3 in DNA: TGTGCCAGCAGCTTACTAGACAGGGCCGCTCAGCCCCAGCATTTT.

The V gene is TRBV6-6, the J gene TRBJ2-7; D call uncertain. This CDR3 has 15 amino acids. Deletions cut 6 bases from V and 1 base from J, with 16 bases between. Germline V gives CDR1 MNHNY, CDR2 SVGAGI (reference sequence). Written as DNA, the CDR3 is TGTGCCAGCAGCCCCACCGACCGGATTTCCTACGAGCAGTACTTC. Translated, it gives CASSPTDRISYEQYF.

V is TRBV7-9 and J is TRBJ2-1, with a tentative D call TRBD1 (5 bases). V gave up 5 bases and J gave up 11 bases, with 19 bases separating them. In germline, CDR1 is SEHNR, CDR2 FQNEAQ (reference sequence). CDR3 length: 14 amino acids. The CDR3 sequence: CASSPPGAREKQFF. CDR3 nucleotide sequence: TGTGCCAGCAGCCCCCCCGGAGCCAGGGAAAAGCAGTTCTTC.